The 18 T cell receptor beta chains listed next were all sequenced from one sample in a study of blood T cell repertoires in COVID-19. Clones were read by immunoSEQ multiplex PCR, and TCRdb kept only the in-frame ones, dropping some. The data contain 250,000 to 400,000 clones, 90% of them singletons. The sequenced material came from peripheral blood. The receptor set was obtained from a woman between 25 and 40 years old with COVID-19, enrolled during active disease.

This clone was counted at least ten times. The same CDR3 also results from other DNA sequences found in this sample. V and J are TRBV12-3 or TRBV12-4 and TRBJ1-5; TRBD1 might be the D (5 bases). The V gene lost 3 bases and the J gene lost 6 bases, with 6 bases spanning the gap. The CDR3 runs to 12 residues. CDR3 sequence (DNA): TGTGCCAGCAGTTTCGGGGGTCAGCCCCAGCATTTT. The encoded protein is CASSFGGQPQHF.

The chain combines TRBV27 with TRBJ2-3, with 8 bases fitting TRBD2. Unmatched junction bases numbered 11, after V lost 7 bases and J lost 2 bases. Germline CDR1 reads MNHEY; CDR2 reads SMNVEV (reference sequence). The CDR3 is made up of 16 amino acids. CDR3 amino acids: CASMHLGTRVTDTQYF. The CDR3 DNA reads TGTGCCAGCATGCACCTGGGGACTAGGGTCACAGATACGCAGTATTTT.

The V gene is TRBV28, the J gene TRBJ1-3, with TRBD1 matching over 9 bases. V lost 6 bases and J lost 2; bases outside the gene matches: 11. The CDR3 totals 17 residues. The germline CDR1 and CDR2 sequences are MDHEN and SYDVKM. The DNA for the CDR3 is TGTGCCAGCAGACCCACCCGGGACAGGGTTCCTGGAAACACCATATATTTT. Translation gives CASRPTRDRVPGNTIYF.

Here the CDR3 DNA reads TGTGCCAGCAGCTTTAACAGGGACTCCTACGAGCAGTACTTC. Translated, it gives CASSFNRDSYEQYF. This chain uses TRBV11-2 with TRBJ2-7; weak D call: TRBD1 (6 bases). V dropped 3 bases and J dropped 0 bases, with 9 bases sitting between them. Germline values: CDR1 SGHAT, CDR2 FQNNGV. This CDR3 comprises 14 residues.

This clone was counted once. The V call is TRBV28, the J call TRBJ2-5; 8 nucleotides match TRBD2. This CDR3 has 19 amino acids. CDR1 is MDHEN and CDR2 is SYDVKM in the germline V gene. The trim removed 5 bases at V and 4 bases at J, leaving 21 bases unmatched. In DNA form, the CDR3 reads TGTGCCAGCAGTCCTCAACTAGCGGTAAACCGTCTTTTTCGAGAGACCCAGTACTTC. Its translation is CASSPQLAVNRLFRETQYF.

J is TRBJ2-7 and V is TRBV5-1; TRBD1 agrees at 8 bases. V lost 0 bases to trimming and J lost 4 bases; unmatched junction nucleotides: 6. The CDR3 has 15 amino acids. The germline V gene has CDR1 SGHRS and CDR2 YFSETQ. The CDR3 DNA reads as TGCGCCAGCAGCTTGGCCGGACAGGGAAATTACGAGCAGTACTTC. This gives the protein CASSLAGQGNYEQYF.

The rearrangement joins TRBV10-1 to TRBJ2-3; 7 bases are shared with TRBD1. The CDR3 consists of 15 residues. The germline gives CDR1 WNHNN, CDR2 SYGVQD (reference sequence). Trimming took 6 bases from V and 6 from J; bases not matched to a gene: 12. The CDR3 DNA reads TGCGCCAGCAGCGAAAGAAGACAGGGAATCGATACGCAGTATTTT. Its protein is CASSERRQGIDTQYF.

V is TRBV9 and J is TRBJ1-5; 7 bases agree with TRBD1. The CDR3 has 14 residues. Per germline, CDR1 SGDLS and CDR2 YYNGEE. J gave up 8 bases and V 0 bases, and 5 bases lay outside the gene matches. The CDR3 here is CASSVGGGGEPQHF. The CDR3 region has the DNA TGTGCCAGCAGCGTAGGAGGGGGCGGAGAGCCCCAGCATTTT.

Note on this clone: At the DNA level, this CDR3 is encoded by other sequences in the same sample as well. This chain uses TRBV7-2 with TRBJ1-5; TRBD1 agrees at 7 bases. The CDR3 extends over 15 amino acids. Germline V gene sequence: CDR1 SGHTA, CDR2 FQGNSA. Trimming cost V 1 base and J 7 bases; bases outside gene matches: 7. DNA for the CDR3: TGTGCCAGCAGCTTAGGACAGGGAGCTGGGCAGCCCCAGCATTTT. It codes for CASSLGQGAGQPQHF.

The V and J genes are TRBV6-5 and TRBJ1-4, with 7 bases matching TRBD1. V was pared by 7 bases and J by 2 bases, with 4 bases of the junction left unmatched. Germline V lookup: CDR1 MNHEY, CDR2 SVGAGI. The CDR3 length is 14 residues. In DNA, the CDR3 is TGTGCCAGCACTAGACAGGGTACTAATGAAAAACTGTTTTTT. Its protein is CASTRQGTNEKLFF.

V gene TRBV19 combines with J gene TRBJ2-1; TRBD2 aligns across 12 bases. V lost 3 bases to trimming and J lost 4 bases; unmatched junction nucleotides: 4. CDR1 and CDR2 (germline): LNHDA, SQIVND (reference sequence). This CDR3 comprises 16 residues. The CDR3 spells CASSILAGGPYNEQFF. In nucleotides, the CDR3 is TGTGCCAGTAGTATCCTAGCGGGAGGGCCGTACAATGAGCAGTTCTTC.

This rearrangement joins TRBV11-1 to TRBJ1-3; no reliable D call. CDR3 size: 14 residues. Deletions cut 2 bases from V and 1 base from J, with 6 bases between. Per the germline V gene, CDR1 is SGHAT and CDR2 is FQDESV (reference sequence). CDR3 loop: CASSLTESGNTIYF. CDR3 DNA: TGTGCCAGCAGCTTAACTGAATCTGGAAACACCATATATTTT.

The chain has TRBV3-1 (or the pseudogene TRBV3-2) and TRBJ2-7, with D possibly being TRBD2 (5 bases). Germline V lookup: CDR1 LGHDT, CDR2 YNNKEL (reference sequence). The CDR3 is 13 residues long. V was cut by 4 bases and J by 8 bases, with 15 bases left in between. The CDR3 sequence is CASSPDRATKQYF. As DNA, the CDR3 is TGTGCCAGCAGCCCAGACCGGGCGACTAAGCAGTACTTC.

CDR3 loop: CASSLLGVGNTEAFF. For the CDR3, the DNA is TGTGCCAGCAGCTTGTTAGGGGTGGGGAACACTGAAGCTTTCTTT. J is TRBJ1-1 and V is TRBV7-9, with D perhaps TRBD1 (5 bases). The V end lost 3 bases, the J end lost 1 base, and 12 bases lay between the germline ends. The CDR3 runs to 15 residues. Germline CDR1 SEHNR, CDR2 FQNEAQ (reference sequence).

V gene TRBV7-9 combines with J gene TRBJ2-3, with 8 bases that match TRBD2. Germline V gene lookup returns CDR1 SEHNR and CDR2 FQNEAQ (reference sequence). The ends lost 2 bases at V and 2 bases at J; junction bases unmatched: 3. This CDR3 is built from 15 residues. The CDR3 DNA follows: TGTGCCAGCAGCTTACGGGAGGGCGTCACAGATACGCAGTATTTT. It encodes CASSLREGVTDTQYF. Full variable domain (remainder filled in from reference TRBV7-9 and TRBJ2-3): DTGVSQNPRHKITKRGQNVTFRCDPISEHNRLYWYRQTLGQGPEFLTYFQNEAQLEKSRLLSDRFSAERPKGSFSTLEIQRTEQGDSAMYLCASSLREGVTDTQYFGPGTRLTVL.

The chain joins TRBV6-5 to TRBJ1-5; TRBD1 matches at 9 bases. Trimming at V came to 7 bases and at J to 7 bases, leaving 11 bases not matched to a gene. This CDR3 comprises 15 residues. In germline, CDR1 is MNHEY, CDR2 SVGAGI. The CDR3 DNA reads as TGTGCCAGCAAGCCGGGACAGGGCGTACTCCAGCCCCAGCATTTT. Translation gives CASKPGQGVLQPQHF.

J is TRBJ2-7 and V is TRBV15, with 11 positions matching TRBD1. Germline CDR1 is LNHNV and CDR2 is YYDKDF (reference sequence). This CDR3 comprises 15 residues. Germline trimming cut 5 bases from V and 3 bases from J; bases unmatched to any gene: 6. The CDR3 coding sequence is TGTGCCACCAGCTTGGGGACAGGGGGAGTCTACGAGCAGTACTTC. Residues: CATSLGTGGVYEQYF.

The gene calls are TRBV5-1 and TRBJ2-5; 8 nucleotides align to TRBD1. In germline, CDR1 is SGHRS, CDR2 YFSETQ. With 0 bases clipped from V and 2 bases from J, the junction kept 3 bases outside the gene matches. The CDR3 covers 15 residues. CDR3 bases: TGCGCCAGCAGCTTGGGGGACAGGAGACAAGAGACCCAGTACTTC. Translation gives CASSLGDRRQETQYF.